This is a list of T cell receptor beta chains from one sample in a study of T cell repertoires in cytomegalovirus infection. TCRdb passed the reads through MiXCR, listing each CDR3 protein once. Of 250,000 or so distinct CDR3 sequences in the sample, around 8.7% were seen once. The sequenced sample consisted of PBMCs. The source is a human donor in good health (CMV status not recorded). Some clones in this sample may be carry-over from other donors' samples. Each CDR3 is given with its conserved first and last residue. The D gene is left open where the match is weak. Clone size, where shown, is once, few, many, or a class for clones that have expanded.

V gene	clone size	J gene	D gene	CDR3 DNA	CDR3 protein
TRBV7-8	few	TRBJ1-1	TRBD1	TGTGCCAGCAGCTTAGGCCTCAGGGGGCTCGGCACTGAAGCTTTCTTT	CASSLGLRGLGTEAFF
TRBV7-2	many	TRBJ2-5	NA	TGTGCCAGCAGCCCTAGCGCCGGGGAGACCCAGTACTTC	CASSPSAGETQYF
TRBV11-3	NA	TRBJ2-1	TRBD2	TGTGCCAGCAGCTCCCCCGCAAGCGGGAGGGCCCACAATGAGCAGTTCTTC	CASSSPASGRAHNEQFF
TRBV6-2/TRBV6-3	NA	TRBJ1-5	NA	TGTGCCAGCAGTCAGGACCTAACCGCGCAGCCCCAGCATTTT	CASSQDLTAQPQHF
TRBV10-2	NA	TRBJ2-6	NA	TGCGCCAGCAGTGGACTGTCAGCAGGGGCCAACGTCCTGACTTTC	CASSGLSAGANVLTF
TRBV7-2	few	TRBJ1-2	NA	TGTGCCAGCAGCTTAGGGACGGGTGTCTTGGGCTACACCTTC	CASSLGTGVLGYTF
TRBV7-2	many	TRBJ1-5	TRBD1	TGTGCCAGCAGCCTCGGACAGGATAGCAATCAGCCCCAGCATTTT	CASSLGQDSNQPQHF
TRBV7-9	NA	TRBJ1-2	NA	TGTGCCAGCACCTCAAAAGATGGCTATGGCTACACCTTC	CASTSKDGYGYTF
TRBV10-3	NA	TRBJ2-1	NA	TGTGCCATCTCGGAACTCGGCCCCGCCGACAATGAGCAGTTCTTC	CAISELGPADNEQFF
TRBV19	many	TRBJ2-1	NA	TGTGCCAGTACCCCGGGGAAGGGGTTGGGGACCGGCAATGAGCAGTTCTTC	CASTPGKGLGTGNEQFF
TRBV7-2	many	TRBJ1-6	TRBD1	TGTGCCAGCAGCTTACAGGGGGGAAGTTCACCCCTCCACTTT	CASSLQGGSSPLHF
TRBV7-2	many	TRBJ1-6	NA	TGTGCCAGCAGCTTAGTCCACCGGTCACCCCTCCACTTT	CASSLVHRSPLHF
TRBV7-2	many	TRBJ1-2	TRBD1	TGTGCCAGCAGCCTACCGGGACAGACTAACTATGGCTACACCTTC	CASSLPGQTNYGYTF
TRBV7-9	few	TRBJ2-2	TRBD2	TGTGCCAGTACTAGCGGGACCACCGGGGAGCTGTTTTTT	CASTSGTTGELFF
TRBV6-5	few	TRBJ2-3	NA	TGTGCCAGCAGGGACAGCCTGAATACGCAGTATTTT	CASRDSLNTQYF
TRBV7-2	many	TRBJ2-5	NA	TGTGCCAGCAGCTCGGGCCCATTCCAAGAGACCCAGTACTTC	CASSSGPFQETQYF
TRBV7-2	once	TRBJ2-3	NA	TGTGCCAGCAGCCTGGACAAAATGACAGATACGCAGTATTTT	CASSLDKMTDTQYF
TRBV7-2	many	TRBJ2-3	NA	TGTGCCAGCAGCTTAGAGGTCTACGTGGGGCACACAGATACGCAGTATTTT	CASSLEVYVGHTDTQYF
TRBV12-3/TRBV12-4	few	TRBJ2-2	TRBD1	TGTGCCAGCAGGAGACAGGGGGCTACGGGCACCGGGGAGCTGTTTTTT	CASRRQGATGTGELFF
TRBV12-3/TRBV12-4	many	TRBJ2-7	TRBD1	TGTGCCAGCACTCTCTCCCGGGACAGGAACTACGAGCAGTACTTC	CASTLSRDRNYEQYF
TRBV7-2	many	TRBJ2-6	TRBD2	TGTGCCAGCAGCTTAGGGGGCGGGAGGACCGGGGCCAACGTCCTGACTTTC	CASSLGGGRTGANVLTF
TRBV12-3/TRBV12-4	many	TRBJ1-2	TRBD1	TGTGCCAGCAGGCACCCCGCCAGGGGGCACGGCTACACCTTC	CASRHPARGHGYTF
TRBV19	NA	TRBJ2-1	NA	TGTGCCAGTAGACCCGTAGGGAGTGGTGAGCAGTTCTTC	CASRPVGSGEQFF
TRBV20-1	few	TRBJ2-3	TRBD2	TGCAGTGCTGGGGGGGGAAAGAGCACAGATACGCAGTATTTT	CSAGGGKSTDTQYF
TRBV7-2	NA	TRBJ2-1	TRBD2	TGTGCCAGCAGCCAACCAGGACTAGGTTTGTTCTTC	CASSQPGLGLFF
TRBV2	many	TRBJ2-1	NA	TGTGCCACCGCCACAGGGAGTGAGCAGTTCTTC	CATATGSEQFF
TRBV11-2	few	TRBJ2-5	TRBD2	TGTGCCAGCAACTTAGCGGGGGCGAAAGAGACCCAGTACTTC	CASNLAGAKETQYF
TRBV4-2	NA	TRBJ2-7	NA	TGTGCCAGCAGCCAAGATAGGCGGGGGCACTCCTACGAGCAGTACTTC	CASSQDRRGHSYEQYF
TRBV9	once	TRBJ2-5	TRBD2	TGTGCCAGCAGCCCCCGTGGTAGCGGGAGTCCCGGGACCCAGTACTTC	CASSPRGSGSPGTQYF
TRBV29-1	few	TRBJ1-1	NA	TGCAGCGTCGTACGATGGGCAGCATCGAACACTGAAGCTTTCTTT	CSVVRWAASNTEAFF
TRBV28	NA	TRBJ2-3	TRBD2	TGTGCCAGCAGCGCCCCTCTAGGGGCGGGAGGGCGTTGGCAGGCAGATACGCAGTATTTT	CASSAPLGAGGRWQADTQYF
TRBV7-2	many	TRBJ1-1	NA	TGTGCCAGCAGCTTAGAGGTCTGGGGCACTGAAGCTTTCTTT	CASSLEVWGTEAFF
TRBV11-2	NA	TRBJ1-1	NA	TGTGCCAGCAGCCGTGAAGGGGGGGCCACTGAAGCTTTCTTT	CASSREGGATEAFF
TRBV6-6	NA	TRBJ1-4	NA	TGTGCCAGCAGTTCTCGAGAGATCCTGGGCGGACGGACAACTAATGAAAAACTGTTTTTT	CASSSREILGGRTTNEKLFF
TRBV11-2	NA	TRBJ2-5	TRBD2	TGTGCCAGCAGCTTACAGTTGGTCGCACTAGCGGGGAACCAAGAGACCCAGTACTTC	CASSLQLVALAGNQETQYF
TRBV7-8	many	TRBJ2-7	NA	TGTGCCAGCAGGGAGGACGGTTACGAGCAGTACTTC	CASREDGYEQYF
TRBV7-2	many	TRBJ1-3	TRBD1	TGTGCCAGCAGCGCCCTTCAGGGGGCGAAGGGTGGAAACACCATATATTTT	CASSALQGAKGGNTIYF
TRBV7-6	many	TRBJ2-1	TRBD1	TGTGCCAGCAGCTCCCTCGACAGGGCTTACAATGAGCAGTTCTTC	CASSSLDRAYNEQFF